A single TCR beta chain is shown here with its context. The antigen is undetermined. The table came from immunoSEQ multiplex PCR; TCRdb's copy has only in-frame clones and leaves some out. The sample holds about 120,000 clones; approximately 96% are singletons and the top ten take roughly 3.5%. These data belong to a study of graft-versus-host responses after intestinal transplantation. Study-wide context: Isolated intestinal, liver-intestinal, or multivisceral transplants had been given to the recipients. Whole-study results and caveats: Investigators detected GvH clones in recipient marrow, with some emerging earlier in ileum or blood. High graft-versus-host to host-versus-graft clonal ratios were seen in allografts of patients with graft-donor T cell macrochimerism.

Germline values: CDR1 LNHDA, CDR2 SQIVND (reference sequence). This CDR3 region has 13 residues. V was shortened by 3 bases and J by 2 bases, with 8 bases between the two germline ends. This receptor was taken from a human donor who received an intestinal transplant. Sequencing was performed on unstimulated CD8+ T cells sorted from spleen or lymph node cells, taken before intestinal transplant. The chain has TRBV19 and TRBJ2-7; no firm D call. The CDR3 nucleotides are TGTGCCAGTAGTATTACTCCAACCTACGAGCAGTACTTC. This codes for CASSITPTYEQYF.